A single sample gave rise to the 15 T cell receptor beta chains below, sequenced in a study of cytomegalovirus exposure and HLA in healthy donors. Use of 60 Vbeta and 13 Jbeta primers characterized the PCR. Repertoires were generated with immunoSEQ multiplex PCR, while TCRdb's copy carries only in-frame clones and drops some. Seen here are about 200,000 clones, roughly 85% observed once, and the top ten hold 1.5% to 2%. Sequencing was performed on PBMCs. The origin of the receptors is a male donor in good health and CMV-seronegative.

The chain has TRBV5-1 and TRBJ2-7; a possible D gene is TRBD1 (6 bases). Germline V gene lookup returns CDR1 SGHRS and CDR2 YFSETQ. The CDR3 totals 13 residues. V dropped 6 bases and J dropped 3 bases, with 13 bases sitting between them. The CDR3 reads CASTTGSNYEQYF. The CDR3 DNA is TGCGCCAGCACTACAGGGTCAAACTACGAGCAGTACTTC.

The count of this clone is one. In the same sample, other DNA sequences code for this CDR3. The chain carries TRBV27 and TRBJ2-1; D is unclear. Germline V gene data show CDR1 as MNHEY and CDR2 as SMNVEV (reference sequence). Trimming cost V 5 bases and J 0 bases, with 5 bases left between them. CDR3 size: 13 residues. CDR3 DNA sequence: TGTGCCAGCAGTACGAGCTCCTACAATGAGCAGTTCTTC. This translates into CASSTSSYNEQFF.

The chain links TRBV7-2 to TRBJ1-3, with TRBD1 identical over 8 bases. Germline V lookup: CDR1 SGHTA, CDR2 FQGNSA. This CDR3 has 17 residues. J was trimmed by 4 bases and V by 1 base; bases with no gene match: 9. CDR3: CASSLVTGEQPGNTIYF. The CDR3 DNA reads TGTGCCAGCAGCTTAGTGACAGGGGAGCAACCCGGAAACACCATATATTTT.

The chain combines TRBV11-2 with TRBJ2-3; 11 bases fit TRBD2. From germline, CDR1 is SGHAT and CDR2 FQNNGV. The V and J ends lost 2 bases and 3 bases, in that order; junction bases with no gene match: 10. There are 18 residues in the CDR3. Here the CDR3 reads CASSLRTSGPAWTDTQYF. In DNA, the CDR3 is TGTGCCAGCAGCTTAAGGACTAGCGGGCCCGCGTGGACAGATACGCAGTATTTT.

This chain joins TRBV7-2 and TRBJ2-1; perhaps TRBD1 as D (6 bases). V was trimmed by 4 bases and J by 9 bases, leaving 13 bases between them. The CDR3 sequence is 13 residues long. The V gene's germline CDR1 is SGHTA and CDR2 FQGNSA. The CDR3 region is CASSSNRAGEQFF. The CDR3 nucleotides are TGTGCCAGCAGCTCCAACAGGGCCGGTGAGCAGTTCTTC. Combining the CDR3 with reference TRBV7-2 and TRBJ2-1 gives the whole variable domain GAGVSQSPSNKVTEKGKDVELRCDPISGHTALYWYRQSLGQGLEFLIYFQGNSAPDKSGLPSDRFSAERTGGSVSTLTIQRTQQEDSAVYLCASSSNRAGEQFFGPGTRLTVL.

The V and J genes are TRBV5-1 and TRBJ2-7; D uncertain. This CDR3 is built from 13 residues. CDR1 is SGHRS, CDR2 YFSETQ, per germline. V was shortened by 0 bases and J by 1 base, with 5 bases between the two germline ends. The CDR3, as DNA: TGCGCCAGCAGCTTGGCCCCTTCCTACGAGCAGTACTTC. It encodes CASSLAPSYEQYF. Complete variable domain (other parts from reference TRBV5-1 and TRBJ2-7): KAGVTQTPRYLIKTRGQQVTLSCSPISGHRSVSWYQQTPGQGLQFLFEYFSETQRNKGNFPGRFSGRQFSNSRSEMNVSTLELGDSALYLCASSLAPSYEQYFGPGTRLTVT.

This rearrangement joins TRBV9 to TRBJ1-2, with D hard to call. Germline V gene data show CDR1 as SGDLS and CDR2 as YYNGEE. The V gene lost 0 bases and the J gene lost 4 bases, with 7 bases spanning the gap. The CDR3 contains 13 residues. CDR3 DNA: TGTGCCAGCAGCGTAGGGTGGAGCTATGGCTACACCTTC. It translates to CASSVGWSYGYTF.

The chain links TRBV9 to TRBJ2-3; the D gene is possibly TRBD2 (5 bases). The V gene's germline CDR1 is SGDLS and CDR2 YYNGEE. CDR3 length equals 11 residues. The V end was cut by 3 bases, the J end by 6 bases, with 5 bases between. The CDR3 here is CASSGRDTQYF. CDR3 sequence (DNA): TGTGCCAGCAGCGGGAGGGATACGCAGTATTTT.

The chain couples TRBV5-6 to TRBJ2-7; D is possibly TRBD1 (6 bases). Looked up from germline, CDR1 is SGHDT and CDR2 is YYEEEE. The CDR3 is 14 residues long. V lost 3 bases and J lost 2, with 12 bases in between. The DNA of the CDR3 is TGTGCCAGCAGCTGGGGGACAAGCACCTACGAGCAGTACTTC. Its protein product is CASSWGTSTYEQYF.

This sequence joins TRBV10-3 and TRBJ2-3, with TRBD1 matching over 8 bases. The CDR3 consists of 14 residues. Trimming removed 8 bases from V and 0 bases from J; junction bases left unmatched: 4. Germline loops: CDR1 ENHRY, CDR2 SYGVKD. The CDR3 bases are TGTGCCATCGGCGGACAGGGCAGCACAGATACGCAGTATTTT. Encoded protein: CAIGGQGSTDTQYF.

This chain joins TRBV4-3 and TRBJ1-1, with D perhaps TRBD1 (6 bases). The CDR3 is 14 residues long. The germline CDR1 and CDR2 sequences are LGHNA and YSLEER. The V end was cut by 2 bases, the J end by 4 bases, with 11 bases between. In DNA, the CDR3 is TGCGCCAGCAGCCAAAGGACAGTATTCACTGAAGCTTTCTTT. Its translation: CASSQRTVFTEAFF.

This clone was counted a few times. The genes are TRBV2 and TRBJ1-5; 9 bases map to TRBD1. Looked up from germline, CDR1 is SNHLY and CDR2 is FYNNEI. J lost 1 base, V lost 8 bases, and 3 bases had no gene match. The CDR3 is 14 amino acids. DNA for the CDR3: TGTGCCAGCCACAGGGGGCAGAGCAATCAGCCCCAGCATTTT. This gives the protein CASHRGQSNQPQHF.

The gene calls are TRBV6-5 and TRBJ2-5; 7 positions agree with TRBD2. The length of the CDR3 is 13 residues. Germline-derived CDR1 and CDR2 are MNHEY and SVGAGI. The J segment lost 4 bases and the V segment lost 10 bases, leaving 9 bases of the junction unmatched. CDR3 bases: TGTGCCACCCCCCGGGGGGTCCGAGAGACCCAGTACTTC. Translation gives CATPRGVRETQYF.

V and J are TRBV4-1 and TRBJ1-2; D gene ambiguous. Trimming took off 0 bases at V and 4 bases at J, with 12 bases between the two ends. CDR3 length: 15 amino acids. Germline CDR1 MGHRA, CDR2 YSYEKL. The DNA of the CDR3 is TGCGCCAGCAGCCAAGAACGGGGTGGCGGCTATGGCTACACCTTC. Amino acids: CASSQERGGGYGYTF.

The chain is built from TRBV5-1 and TRBJ1-1; 8 bases are shared with TRBD1. CDR1 and CDR2 (germline): SGHRS, YFSETQ. V trimming: 3 bases; J trimming: 1 base; junction bases outside the gene matches: 5. The CDR3 sequence is 15 residues long. CDR3 protein: CASSYRTGRNTEAFF. The DNA for the CDR3 is TGCGCCAGCAGCTATAGGACAGGGAGGAACACTGAAGCTTTCTTT.